This entry features one T cell receptor (beta chain) sequence. This entry belongs to a study of blood T cell repertoires in COVID-19. For the study at large: Some COVID-19 samples were acute and others convalescent; all came from the United States, Italy and Spain. Sources were T cells, B-cell-depleted T cells, or PBMCs; the material itself was cDNA or gDNA.

As originally analysed: Using reference gene primer amplification, nucleated cell counts were estimated. The table came from immunoSEQ multiplex PCR; TCRdb's copy has only in-frame clones and leaves some out. Clone size and V and J calls were adopted from that table, with D and trimming inferred from the DNA. The data contain 90,000 to 100,000 clones, 75% to 85% of them singletons. Germline loops: CDR1 SGHRS, CDR2 YFSETQ. There are 13 residues in the CDR3. V was trimmed by 2 bases and J by 3 bases, leaving 8 bases between them. This clonotype was sampled from a man in his sixties with acute or convalescent COVID-19. The sequencing sample was made of peripheral blood. The chain employs TRBV5-1 and TRBJ1-1; D uncertain. Written as DNA, the CDR3 is TGCGCCAGCAGCTTTGGAGGACACACTGAAGCTTTCTTT. As protein: CASSFGGHTEAFF.